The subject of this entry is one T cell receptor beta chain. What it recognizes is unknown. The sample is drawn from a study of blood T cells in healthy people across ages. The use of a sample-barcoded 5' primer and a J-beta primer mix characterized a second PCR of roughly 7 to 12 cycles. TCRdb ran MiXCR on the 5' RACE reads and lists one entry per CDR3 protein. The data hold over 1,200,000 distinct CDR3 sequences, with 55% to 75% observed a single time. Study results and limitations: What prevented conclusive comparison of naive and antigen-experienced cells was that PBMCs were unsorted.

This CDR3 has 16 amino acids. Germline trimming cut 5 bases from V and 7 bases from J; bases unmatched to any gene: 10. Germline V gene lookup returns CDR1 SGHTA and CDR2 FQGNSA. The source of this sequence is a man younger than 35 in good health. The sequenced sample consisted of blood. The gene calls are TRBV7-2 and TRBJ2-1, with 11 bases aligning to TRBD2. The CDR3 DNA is TGTGCCAGCAGCCGCCTTCTAGCGGGAGGCAGTAATGAGCAGTTCTTC. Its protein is CASSRLLAGGSNEQFF.